These T cell receptor beta chains were read from a single sample in a study of T-cell memory formation after mild COVID-19. TCRdb passed the 5' RACE reads through MiXCR, listing each CDR3 protein once. This table holds about 360,000 distinct CDR3 sequences, 14% found once. Material: PBMCs or a T cell subset sorted from them (not recorded which). Receptors were obtained from a man between 18 and 35 years old who had mild COVID-19 (a few samples of this study predate the infection). Cell type and time point are not known. Each CDR3 is given with its conserved first and last residue. The D gene is left open where the match is weak.

V,J,D,CDR3
TRBV7-9,TRBJ2-1,TRBD2,CASRPTLAGGLNEQFF
TRBV4-3,TRBJ2-2,.,CASSPSWGSATGELFF
TRBV12-3/TRBV12-4,TRBJ2-7,TRBD2,CASSLAGTSSYEQYF
TRBV29-1,TRBJ2-5,.,CSVVPGEETQYF
TRBV27,TRBJ2-5,.,CASSLSWGAQETQYF
TRBV5-1,TRBJ1-1,TRBD1,CASSLYRGHTEAFF
TRBV18,TRBJ2-5,.,CASSPRRGETQYF
TRBV7-2,TRBJ2-1,TRBD2,CASSSPRGSGGHNEQFF
TRBV12-3/TRBV12-4,TRBJ1-5,.,CASSPVLTRIGGPQPQHF
TRBV6-5,TRBJ2-7,.,CASSYRARSGYEQYF
TRBV9,TRBJ2-3,.,CASSGGMRDTQYF
TRBV5-5,TRBJ2-1,.,CASSLLVDEQFF
TRBV4-2,TRBJ2-1,.,CASSQEPFRSSYNEQFF
TRBV7-8,TRBJ2-3,TRBD2,CASSSRGSGGGGTQYF
TRBV7-2,TRBJ2-5,.,CASSRNGQRQETQYF
TRBV7-8,TRBJ2-1,TRBD2,CASSGRSSGGYREQFF
TRBV7-2,TRBJ2-2,.,CASSLGGAGRSPTGELFF
TRBV3-1,TRBJ2-6,.,CASSIRASGANVLTF
TRBV7-2,TRBJ2-3,.,CASSNPGTDTQYF
TRBV18,TRBJ1-5,.,CASSPPGRQPQHF
TRBV19,TRBJ1-2,.,CASTPSAFMIYGYTF
TRBV9,TRBJ1-1,TRBD1,CASSAEGQPNTEAFF
TRBV3-1,TRBJ2-1,TRBD2,CASHEAGAYNEQFF
TRBV7-2,TRBJ1-5,TRBD1,CASSYRGEQPQHF
TRBV5-5,TRBJ2-1,.,CASSPPPHNEQFF
TRBV27,TRBJ2-7,TRBD1,CASSFNSGGIYEQYF
TRBV3-1,TRBJ2-2,.,CVSSQASHSPTGELFF
TRBV7-2,TRBJ1-2,TRBD1,CASSFTYQGQGNGYTF
TRBV3-1,TRBJ2-2,.,CASSQQQHTGELFF
TRBV4-1,TRBJ2-5,.,CASSRVWGVRGTQYF
TRBV6-5,TRBJ1-1,.,CASSKSQGRNTEAFF
TRBV6-4,TRBJ2-3,TRBD2,CASSDEAGGTDTQYF
TRBV6-2/TRBV6-3,TRBJ2-3,.,CASGATITGRTDTQYF
TRBV7-9,TRBJ1-6,TRBD1,CASTGTGANSPLHF
TRBV18,TRBJ1-1,.,CASSQTPNTEAFF
TRBV19,TRBJ1-2,.,CASSMGGVNYGYTF
TRBV7-3,TRBJ2-1,TRBD1,CASSLEWDSTEQFF
TRBV5-1,TRBJ2-1,TRBD1,CASNRGSGMRSSYTEQFF
TRBV9,TRBJ2-7,.,CASSVGQALAVYEQYF
TRBV3-1,TRBJ1-1,.,CASSQGVDRNTEAFF
TRBV6-5,TRBJ2-1,.,CASSHGRGSYNEQFF
TRBV5-1,TRBJ2-1,.,CASSPGQEGNEQFF
TRBV6-2/TRBV6-3,TRBJ1-1,.,CASRERTEAFF
TRBV4-3,TRBJ1-4,.,CASSQDAEGLINEKLFF
TRBV7-3,TRBJ2-1,TRBD2,CASSLIPSGAYNEQFF
TRBV12-3/TRBV12-4,TRBJ1-2,.,CASSPGTHYGYTF
TRBV5-1,TRBJ1-2,.,CASSLETPNYGYTF
TRBV18,TRBJ2-2,.,CASSPYSAGASTGELFF
TRBV6-2/TRBV6-3,TRBJ2-4,TRBD1,CASSPSRGRAKNIQYF
TRBV27,TRBJ2-3,.,CASSRGGGSTDTQYF
TRBV5-1,TRBJ2-1,.,CASSLVRYEQFF
TRBV5-1,TRBJ2-1,.,CASSPGTYSSYNEQFF
TRBV7-2,TRBJ1-2,.,CASSLLGQAYGYTF
TRBV7-9,TRBJ1-5,.,CASSLSGLDQPQHF
TRBV10-1,TRBJ2-5,.,CASSGPERETQYF
TRBV4-1,TRBJ2-1,.,CASSQEHRNNEQFF